This record covers a single TCR beta chain. V was cut by 2 bases and J by 1 base, with 11 bases left in between. This CDR3 has 15 residues. Germline V gene data show CDR1 as WNHNN and CDR2 as SYGVQD (reference sequence). The table came from immunoSEQ multiplex PCR; TCRdb's copy has only in-frame clones and leaves some out. This sample yields fewer than 350,000 clones, of which approximately 86% are seen a single time; approximately 8.5% belongs to the top ten. This sample is drawn from a study of blood T cell repertoires in COVID-19. Study as a whole: Acute-phase and convalescent COVID-19 samples originated in the United States, Italy and Spain. Nucleic acid was either cDNA or gDNA, and it came from T cells, B-cell-depleted T cells, or PBMCs.

The chain uses TRBV10-1 and TRBJ1-1, with D tentatively TRBD1 (5 bases). The sample consisted of peripheral blood. The TCR was taken from a man between 18 and 29 years old with active or convalescent COVID-19. CDR3 DNA sequence: TGCGCCAGCAGTGAGAGGGGCCTACGGAACACTGAAGCTTTCTTT. Translated, it gives CASSERGLRNTEAFF.